The 12 T cell receptor beta chains reported below all come from one sample, sequenced in a study of post-analysis software for immune sequencing data. Study conclusions and caveats: There were four or five TRBV segments more frequent in patients than controls, and TRBV5-6, TRBV5-1 and TRBV20-1 were among them.

Unique molecular identifiers featured in each of the TCR beta cDNA libraries. Using its own MiXCR run on the PCR reads, TCRdb lists one record per CDR3 protein. The table has 650,000 to 850,000 distinct CDR3 sequences, around 50% seen once. Their target antigens are unknown. Sequences were obtained from blood. These receptors came from a girl between 5 and 17 years old with multiple sclerosis.

A few counts support this clonotype. The chain couples TRBV3-1 to TRBJ1-2; 8 nucleotides align to TRBD1. Germline CDR1 reads LGHDT; CDR2 reads YNNKEL (reference sequence). This CDR3 is built from 16 residues. The trim removed 1 base at V and 5 bases at J, leaving 9 bases unmatched. The CDR3 is CASSQALGQAVYGYTF. The CDR3 nucleotides are TGTGCCAGCAGCCAAGCGTTGGGACAGGCGGTATATGGCTACACCTTC.

This rearrangement joins TRBV6-5 to TRBJ1-2, with 12 positions matching TRBD1. The CDR3 extends over 20 amino acids. The J segment lost 4 bases and the V segment lost 5 bases, leaving 20 bases of the junction unmatched. The germline CDR1 and CDR2 sequences are MNHEY and SVGAGI. Written as DNA, the CDR3 is TGTGCCAGCAGTACTAACGATCCGGGACAGGGGGCAAGTTTCCTCTATGGCTACACCTTC. The encoded protein is CASSTNDPGQGASFLYGYTF.

This clonotype has a handful of counts. This sequence joins TRBV20-1 and TRBJ2-7; 11 bases are a match to TRBD2. Judging by the DNA end, TRBJ2-5 fits better; the J call may be wrong. The CDR3 contains 13 residues. Looked up from germline, CDR1 is DFQATT and CDR2 is SNEGSKA (reference sequence). CDR3 nucleotides: TGCAGTGCTAGGGGACTAGCGGAGCGGACCCAGTACTTC. It codes for CSARGLAERTQYF.

This clonotype was seen only a few times. The gene calls are TRBV20-1 and TRBJ2-3; possibly TRBD2 for D (6 bases). V was trimmed by 6 bases and J by 2 bases, leaving 15 bases between them. The CDR3 runs 14 residues. The germline V gene has CDR1 DFQATT and CDR2 SNEGSKA (reference sequence). CDR3 amino acids: CSATTLASTDTQYF. In DNA, the CDR3 is TGCAGTGCAACTACTCTAGCGTCCACAGATACGCAGTATTTT.

This rearrangement joins TRBV5-1 to TRBJ2-5; the match to TRBD2 covers 11 bases. With V trimmed by 3 bases and J by 5 bases, 9 bases remained unmatched. CDR1 and CDR2 from the germline V gene are SGHRS and YFSETQ. This CDR3 has 16 amino acids. The CDR3: CASSSLAGGGEETQYF. In nucleotides, the CDR3 is TGCGCCAGCAGCTCGTTAGCGGGAGGGGGCGAGGAGACCCAGTACTTC. Full variable domain (outside the CDR3, taken from reference TRBV5-1 and TRBJ2-5): KAGVTQTPRYLIKTRGQQVTLSCSPISGHRSVSWYQQTPGQGLQFLFEYFSETQRNKGNFPGRFSGRQFSNSRSEMNVSTLELGDSALYLCASSSLAGGGEETQYFGPGTRLLVL.

The chain recombines TRBV12-3 or TRBV12-4 with TRBJ1-5; D might be TRBD1 (6 bases). The CDR3 sequence is 15 residues long. Trimming took 5 bases from V and 4 from J, leaving 15 bases between them. The chain's CDR3 is CASSPQPQGNQPQHF. The CDR3 nucleotides are TGTGCCAGCAGTCCCCAACCCCAGGGGAATCAGCCCCAGCATTTT.

This sequence joins TRBV6-2 or TRBV6-3 and TRBJ2-4; unclear D gene. The germline V gene encodes CDR1 MNHEY and CDR2 SVGEGT. V lost 1 base, J lost 6 bases, and 4 bases lay in between. The CDR3 is 12 amino acids. CDR3 residues: CASSYLGNIQYF. CDR3 sequence (DNA): TGTGCCAGCAGTTACTTGGGAAACATTCAGTACTTC.

V usage is TRBV12-3 or TRBV12-4 and J usage is TRBJ1-1, with D unresolved. This CDR3 has 12 amino acids. Trimming took 5 bases from V and 6 from J, leaving 10 bases between them. The CDR3 DNA reads as TGTGCCAGCAGTGGCGGGAGCCCTGAAGCTTTCTTT. As protein: CASSGGSPEAFF.

This clonotype was counted only a few times. The chain carries TRBV7-9 and TRBJ2-5; D not certain. Germline V lookup: CDR1 SEHNR, CDR2 FQNEAQ (reference sequence). The V end was cut by 1 base, the J end by 5 bases, with 11 bases between. The CDR3 is made up of 14 amino acids. CDR3 sequence: CASSLDPGAETQYF. The DNA of the CDR3 is TGTGCCAGCAGCTTAGACCCTGGCGCTGAGACCCAGTACTTC.

The gene calls are TRBV29-1 and TRBJ1-2; D gene unclear. This CDR3 spans 15 amino acids. Per the germline V gene, CDR1 is SQVTM and CDR2 is ANQGSEA. V lost 0 bases and J lost 0, with 11 bases in between. DNA of the CDR3: TGCAGCGTTGAAGATTCATACAGAGCTAACTATGGCTACACCTTC. This sequence encodes CSVEDSYRANYGYTF.

The V call is TRBV29-1, the J call TRBJ2-4; maybe TRBD1 (6 bases). Trimming shortened V by 1 base and J by 0 bases, and 16 bases separated the two germline ends. Germline V lookup: CDR1 SQVTM, CDR2 ANQGSEA. The CDR3 is 17 amino acids. CDR3 coding DNA: TGCAGCGTTGAAGCCGAGGACAGCTCCCTAGCCAAAAACATTCAGTACTTC. Its translation is CSVEAEDSSLAKNIQYF.

The genes are TRBV20-1 and TRBJ2-2; 7 nucleotides agree with TRBD1. Trimming took 4 bases from V and 1 from J; bases not matched to a gene: 9. CDR1 DFQATT and CDR2 SNEGSKA come from the germline V gene (reference sequence). The CDR3 length is 16 residues. The CDR3 protein is CSATLTGTVNTGELFF. Written as DNA, the CDR3 is TGCAGTGCTACTTTAACCGGGACAGTGAACACCGGGGAGCTGTTTTTT.